The 8 T cell receptor beta chains presented below share a single source sample, sequenced in a study of early T cells in non-severe SARS-CoV-2 infection. One entry per CDR3 protein results from TCRdb running MiXCR on the 5' RACE reads. The sample records more than 40,000 distinct CDR3 sequences, around 6.8% being singletons. Sequencing input: whole blood. The receptors here all came from an adult who was a healthcare worker with PCR-confirmed SARS-CoV-2 infection or an uninfected control (not recorded which).

This clonotype was detected only a few times. The chain couples TRBV20-1 to TRBJ2-5, with D possibly TRBD2 on 6 matching bases. This CDR3 region has 14 residues. Germline CDR1 is DFQATT and CDR2 is SNEGSKA (reference sequence). Trimming shortened V by 3 bases and J by 5 bases, and 16 bases separated the two germline ends. The CDR3 coding sequence is TGCAGTGCTAGGGTTGTCGGGAGAATGGAGACCCAGTACTTC. Translation: CSARVVGRMETQYF.

This clonotype was observed at least ten times. The V and J genes are TRBV5-8 and TRBJ1-1, with 9 bases that match TRBD1. The CDR3 sequence is 15 residues long. Germline CDR1 SGHTS, CDR2 YDEGEE. The V segment lost 4 bases and the J segment 5 bases; nucleotides outside the gene matches: 9. The CDR3: CASSNLGQGRTEAFF. As DNA, the CDR3 is TGTGCCAGCAGCAATCTAGGACAGGGGAGGACTGAAGCTTTCTTT.

The chain links TRBV12-3 or TRBV12-4 to TRBJ2-2; possible D gene TRBD1, 6 bases. The germline V and J ends were trimmed by 6 bases and 5 bases, with 19 bases remaining between them. The length of the CDR3 is 16 residues. The CDR3 sequence: CASRPIHQGLTGELFF. The CDR3 DNA reads as TGTGCCAGCAGACCGATTCATCAGGGGCTTACCGGGGAGCTGTTTTTT.

There are many counts of this clonotype. The rearrangement links TRBV3-1 to TRBJ2-7, with TRBD1 as a possible D gene (6 bases). The CDR3 is made up of 13 amino acids. V was clipped by 2 bases and J by 6 bases, with 11 bases between them. Germline assignment: CDR1 LGHDT and CDR2 YNNKEL (reference sequence). CDR3 loop: CASSQRGKGEQYF. The CDR3 bases are TGTGCCAGCAGCCAAAGGGGGAAAGGCGAGCAGTACTTC.

This clonotype was seen at least ten times. This CDR3 reads CASSSTFEYRGRGNTIYF. The DNA for the CDR3 is TGTGCCAGCAGCTCTACCTTTGAATACAGGGGCCGCGGAAACACCATATATTTT. The chain joins TRBV5-6 to TRBJ1-3; the match to TRBD1 covers 7 bases. After removal of 3 bases from V and 4 bases from J, the junction contained 16 bases not matched to a gene. This CDR3 region has 18 residues. Germline V lookup: CDR1 SGHDT, CDR2 YYEEEE.

The chain joins TRBV7-7 to TRBJ2-1; D is perhaps TRBD1 (6 bases). The CDR3 has 13 amino acids. Germline lookup yields CDR1 SSHAT and CDR2 FNYEAQ (reference sequence). Trimming removed 2 bases at V and 10 bases at J, with 12 bases between. For the CDR3, the DNA is TGTGCCAGCAGCTTAATGGATGGACAGGAGCAGTTCTTC. Residues: CASSLMDGQEQFF.

In its sample, this clonotype was seen many times. The chain joins TRBV4-3 to TRBJ1-1; D gene unclear. The germline V and J ends were trimmed by 0 bases and 0 bases, with 8 bases remaining between them. Germline lookup yields CDR1 LGHNA and CDR2 YSLEER. The CDR3 has 15 residues. The CDR3 DNA reads TGCGCCAGCAGCCAAGACTTCCAGCTGAACACTGAAGCTTTCTTT. Its protein product is CASSQDFQLNTEAFF.

The CDR3 DNA sequence: TGCGCCAGCAGCCAATTAGTTGGAGTTGATGGAAAACTGTTTTTT. Its protein product is CASSQLVGVDGKLFF. The rearrangement links TRBV4-1 to TRBJ1-4; no clear D. V lost 2 bases, J lost 10 bases, and 17 bases lay in between. CDR3 length: 15 amino acids. CDR1 and CDR2 (germline): MGHRA, YSYEKL.